Below, 26 T cell receptor beta chains from the same sample are listed, as sequenced in a study of neoadjuvant nivolumab and ipilimumab in lung cancer. Generated by immunoSEQ multiplex PCR, the TCRdb table keeps only in-frame clones and is missing some. The table includes 9,700 or so clones, 60% to 80% detected once. Sequencing used tumor tissue, obtained after neoadjuvant nivolumab, alone or with ipilimumab, at or shortly before surgery. These receptors came from an adult with non-small cell lung cancer. Some clones in this sample may be carry-over from other donors' samples.

The chain has TRBV18 and TRBJ1-6; 8 nucleotides line up with TRBD1. V dropped 6 bases and J dropped 4; count of bases not matched to a gene: 11. The CDR3 consists of 17 residues. CDR1 KGHSH and CDR2 LQKENI come from the germline V gene. CDR3 sequence (DNA): TGTGCCAGCTCGCGCGAGACAGGGGCCCTATATAATTCACCCCTCCACTTT. This gives the protein CASSRETGALYNSPLHF.

The chain couples TRBV25-1 to TRBJ2-4; D is undetermined. With 8 bases removed from V and 1 base from J, the gap between germline ends came to 15 bases. This CDR3 has 15 amino acids. Germline V gene lookup returns CDR1 MGHDK and CDR2 SYGVNS. The CDR3 region is CASRSQSPAKNIQYF. The CDR3 DNA is TGTGCCAGCCGATCACAGTCTCCGGCCAAAAACATTCAGTACTTC.

This chain links TRBV2 with TRBJ2-7; D remains unclear. Germline V gene sequence: CDR1 SNHLY, CDR2 FYNNEI. Trimming left V 5 bases short and J 4 bases short, with 6 bases between. This CDR3 comprises 11 residues. The CDR3 sequence is CASSWGYEQYF. Here the CDR3 DNA reads TGTGCCAGCAGTTGGGGTTACGAGCAGTACTTC.

This chain's CDR3 is CASSSSTGNTYEQYF. The CDR3 bases are TGTGCCAGCAGCTCTTCGACAGGCAACACCTACGAGCAGTACTTC. The V and J genes are TRBV11-2 and TRBJ2-7; D may be TRBD1 (6 bases). There are 15 residues in the CDR3. CDR1 and CDR2 (germline): SGHAT, FQNNGV. V dropped 4 bases and J dropped 2 bases, with 15 bases sitting between them.

This rearrangement joins TRBV18 to TRBJ2-7; TRBD1 might be the D (6 bases). Germline CDR1 is KGHSH and CDR2 is LQKENI. The CDR3 consists of 15 residues. Trimming took 3 bases from V and 7 from J, leaving 19 bases between them. The CDR3 loop is CASSPLTGYGVEQYF. In DNA form, the CDR3 reads TGTGCCAGCTCACCTCTAACAGGGTATGGGGTGGAGCAGTACTTC.

The V and J genes are TRBV6-5 and TRBJ1-2, with TRBD1 matching over 11 bases. Germline V gene sequence: CDR1 MNHEY, CDR2 SVGAGI. The CDR3 length is 14 residues. V gave up 5 bases and J gave up 6 bases; unmatched junction bases: 5. The CDR3 DNA sequence: TGTGCCAGCAGTGGGACAGGGGGAAGGGATGGCTACACCTTC. It yields the protein CASSGTGGRDGYTF.

This sequence joins TRBV18 and TRBJ1-1; D ambiguous. Trimming left V 3 bases short and J 1 base short, with 9 bases between. This CDR3 comprises 14 residues. CDR1 KGHSH and CDR2 LQKENI come from the germline V gene. The CDR3 nucleotides are TGTGCCAGCTCACCCGTGGACGGGAACACTGAAGCTTTCTTT. Encoded protein: CASSPVDGNTEAFF.

The chain recombines TRBV5-1 with TRBJ2-3, with D maybe TRBD2 (6 bases). CDR3 length equals 17 residues. Germline CDR1 is SGHRS and CDR2 is YFSETQ. Trimming pared 4 bases from V and 4 bases from J, leaving 22 bases between. The CDR3 spells CASSRRRDPGAPDTQYF. The CDR3 nucleotides are TGCGCCAGCAGCAGGCGGAGGGACCCCGGAGCCCCAGATACGCAGTATTTT.

The chain recombines TRBV5-1 with TRBJ2-5; TRBD1 agrees at 10 bases. V trimming: 0 bases; J trimming: 5 bases; junction bases outside the gene matches: 7. Germline V gives CDR1 SGHRS, CDR2 YFSETQ. This CDR3 is 16 amino acids long. The CDR3 sequence is CASSLAGTGAQETQYF. CDR3 in DNA: TGCGCCAGCAGCTTGGCCGGGACAGGGGCTCAGGAGACCCAGTACTTC.

The chain couples TRBV2 to TRBJ2-7; 8 bases are a match to TRBD2. With 8 bases clipped from V and 3 bases from J, the junction kept 3 bases outside the gene matches. Germline values: CDR1 SNHLY, CDR2 FYNNEI. CDR3 length: 12 amino acids. In DNA form, the CDR3 reads TGTGCCAGCTACGGGAGGGTCTACGAGCAGTACTTC. Its protein product is CASYGRVYEQYF.

This sequence joins TRBV7-3 and TRBJ2-3; perhaps TRBD1 as D (5 bases). The CDR3 is 15 residues long. The V end lost 6 bases, the J end lost 4 bases, and 17 bases lay between the germline ends. Germline V gives CDR1 SGHTA, CDR2 FQGTGA. CDR3 region: CASSSGRELPDTQYF. The DNA of the CDR3 is TGTGCCAGCAGTTCGGGCAGGGAACTCCCAGATACGCAGTATTTT.

The chain links TRBV6-5 to TRBJ1-2; D not certain. The CDR3 loop spans 12 amino acids. The V gene lost 6 bases and the J gene lost 10 bases, with 15 bases spanning the gap. CDR1 MNHEY and CDR2 SVGAGI come from the germline V gene. CDR3 coding DNA: TGTGCCAGCAGCAAAATGGGTGGGGACTACACCTTC. Encoded protein: CASSKMGGDYTF.

The gene calls are TRBV11-2 and TRBJ1-5; unclear D gene. There are 16 residues in the CDR3. Germline V gene sequence: CDR1 SGHAT, CDR2 FQNNGV. The ends were cut back, 5 bases at V and 1 base at J, with 15 bases in the middle. For the CDR3, the DNA is TGTGCCAGCAGCCGTACCACGACACTCAGCAATCAGCCCCAGCATTTT. Residues: CASSRTTTLSNQPQHF.

The V and J genes are TRBV18 and TRBJ2-7, with TRBD1 matching 7 bases. J gave up 0 bases and V 3 bases, and 5 bases lay outside the gene matches. The CDR3 is 15 residues long. Germline CDR1 and CDR2: KGHSH and LQKENI. Here the CDR3 DNA reads TGTGCCAGCTCACCCCGGGGACAGAGCTCCTACGAGCAGTACTTC. As protein: CASSPRGQSSYEQYF.

V and J are TRBV7-9 and TRBJ1-2, with D unclear. The CDR3 is 13 residues long. Trimming stripped 5 bases from V and 1 base from J, with 8 bases between. Germline values: CDR1 SEHNR, CDR2 FQNEAQ (reference sequence). Written as DNA, the CDR3 is TGTGCCAGCAGCACAACAGTTAACTATGGCTACACCTTC. This gives the protein CASSTTVNYGYTF.

The J gene is TRBJ2-7, the V gene TRBV25-1; unclear D gene. Trimming pared 6 bases from V and 0 bases from J, leaving 12 bases between. There are 14 residues in the CDR3. CDR1 and CDR2 (germline): MGHDK, SYGVNS. CDR3 sequence reads: CASSPRWGSYEQYF. CDR3 nucleotides: TGTGCCAGCAGCCCCCGGTGGGGCTCCTACGAGCAGTACTTC.

The chain uses TRBV10-3 and TRBJ2-1, with a tentative D call TRBD1 (8 bases). V shed 10 bases and J shed 2 bases, with 24 bases lying between them. The CDR3 has 17 residues. Germline CDR1 and CDR2: ENHRY and SYGVKD. The CDR3 DNA reads as TGTGCCACAGCAGCGACAGGGGCGAGCGGGACCTACAATGAGCAGTTCTTC. It translates to CATAATGASGTYNEQFF.

This clone was seen once. The chain recombines TRBV29-1 with TRBJ1-4, with a weak D call TRBD1 (5 bases). The CDR3 is made up of 13 amino acids. Germline V gene sequence: CDR1 SQVTM, CDR2 ANQGSEA. V was trimmed by 6 bases and J by 4 bases, leaving 12 bases between them. The CDR3 spells CSVKDIINEKLFF. CDR3 in DNA: TGCAGCGTGAAGGACATAATTAATGAAAAACTGTTTTTT. Filled out from reference TRBV29-1 and TRBJ1-4, the complete variable domain reads SAVISQKPSRDICQRGTSLTIQCQVDSQVTMMFWYRQQPGQSLTLIATANQGSEATYESGFVIDKFPISRPNLTFSTLTVSNMSPEDSSIYLCSVKDIINEKLFFGSGTQLSVL.

This clone was picked up one time. Mismatch with germline at one junction end may stem from a read error. This chain links TRBV29-1 with TRBJ2-7, with 9 nucleotides matching TRBD1. This CDR3 region has 13 residues. CDR1 and CDR2 from the germline V gene are SQVTM and ANQGSEA. The CDR3 reads CSVETDRGLELYF. The CDR3 DNA sequence: TGCAGCGTTGAAACGGACAGGGGACTTGAGCTGTACTTC.

The V call is TRBV7-9, the J call TRBJ2-7; TRBD1 aligns across 10 bases. Germline assignment: CDR1 SEHNR and CDR2 FQNEAQ (reference sequence). The V gene end was trimmed by 6 bases and the J gene end by 5 bases; junction bases not matched to a gene: 10. CDR3 length equals 15 residues. The CDR3 region has the DNA TGTGCCAGCAGTCGCAGGGGACAGGGGAGCAACGAGCAGTACTTC. Protein sequence: CASSRRGQGSNEQYF.

This chain connects TRBV13 to TRBJ2-1; TRBD1 might be the D (6 bases). The V end lost 3 bases, the J end lost 0 bases, and 21 bases lay between the germline ends. Looked up from germline, CDR1 is PRHDT and CDR2 is FYEKMQ (reference sequence). This CDR3 has 19 amino acids. This chain's CDR3 is CASSFPLTSDRSSYNEQFF. The CDR3 coding sequence is TGTGCCAGCAGCTTCCCCCTTACCAGCGACAGGAGCTCCTACAATGAGCAGTTCTTC.

This clone appeared a few times. The chain is built from TRBV6-1 and TRBJ2-7; 12 bases line up with TRBD1. CDR3 length: 16 amino acids. Germline CDR1 MNHNS, CDR2 SASEGT. The V gene end was trimmed by 3 bases and the J gene end by 9 bases; junction bases not matched to a gene: 12. CDR3 sequence reads: CASSDYRDRGLDGQYF. The CDR3 DNA is TGTGCCAGCAGTGACTACCGGGACAGGGGGCTGGACGGGCAGTACTTC.

The V call is TRBV27, the J call TRBJ2-1; no clear D gene. The CDR3 contains 14 residues. Germline loops: CDR1 MNHEY, CDR2 SMNVEV (reference sequence). With 6 bases removed from V and 0 bases from J, the gap between germline ends came to 9 bases. The chain's CDR3 is CASSLQSSYNEQFF. The CDR3 nucleotides read TGTGCCAGCAGCCTCCAGAGCTCCTACAATGAGCAGTTCTTC.

This clone occurred a few times. This rearrangement joins TRBV4-2 to TRBJ1-1; D gene uncertain. CDR3 length: 15 residues. Germline V CDR1 and CDR2: LGHNA, YNFKEQ. V was trimmed by 1 base and J by 4 bases, leaving 13 bases between them. This CDR3 is CASSQVRWEGTEAFF. The DNA of the CDR3 is TGTGCCAGCAGCCAAGTCCGCTGGGAGGGCACTGAAGCTTTCTTT.

V gene TRBV4-1 combines with J gene TRBJ2-1; unclear D gene. CDR1 is MGHRA and CDR2 is YSYEKL in the germline V gene. The CDR3 covers 16 residues. V gave up 0 bases and J gave up 5 bases, with 14 bases separating them. The CDR3 DNA reads as TGCGCCAGCAGCCAAGATTTAGCACTCCTGGACAATGAGCAGTTCTTC. Protein: CASSQDLALLDNEQFF.

The rearrangement joins TRBV5-5 to TRBJ2-7; 9 bases are shared with TRBD1. Germline CDR1 is SGHKS and CDR2 is YYEKEE (reference sequence). The CDR3 is made up of 12 amino acids. The DNA for the CDR3 is TGTGCAGGAGGGACAGGGAACCACGAGCAGTACTTC. Its translation is CAGGTGNHEQYF.